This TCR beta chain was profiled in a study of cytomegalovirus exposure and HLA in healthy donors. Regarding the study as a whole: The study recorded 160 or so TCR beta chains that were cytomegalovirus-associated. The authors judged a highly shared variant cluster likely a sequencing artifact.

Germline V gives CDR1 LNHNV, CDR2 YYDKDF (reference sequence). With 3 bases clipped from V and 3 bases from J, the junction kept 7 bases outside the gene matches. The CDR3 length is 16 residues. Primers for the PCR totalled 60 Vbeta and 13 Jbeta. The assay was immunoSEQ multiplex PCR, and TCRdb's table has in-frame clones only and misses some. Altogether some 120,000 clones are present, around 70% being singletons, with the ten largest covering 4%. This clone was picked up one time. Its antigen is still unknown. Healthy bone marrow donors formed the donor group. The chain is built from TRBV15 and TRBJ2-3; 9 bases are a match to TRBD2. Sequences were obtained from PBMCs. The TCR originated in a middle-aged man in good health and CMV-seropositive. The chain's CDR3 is CATSRESGRSTDTQYF. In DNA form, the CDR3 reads TGTGCCACCAGCAGGGAGAGCGGGAGGTCAACAGATACGCAGTATTTT.